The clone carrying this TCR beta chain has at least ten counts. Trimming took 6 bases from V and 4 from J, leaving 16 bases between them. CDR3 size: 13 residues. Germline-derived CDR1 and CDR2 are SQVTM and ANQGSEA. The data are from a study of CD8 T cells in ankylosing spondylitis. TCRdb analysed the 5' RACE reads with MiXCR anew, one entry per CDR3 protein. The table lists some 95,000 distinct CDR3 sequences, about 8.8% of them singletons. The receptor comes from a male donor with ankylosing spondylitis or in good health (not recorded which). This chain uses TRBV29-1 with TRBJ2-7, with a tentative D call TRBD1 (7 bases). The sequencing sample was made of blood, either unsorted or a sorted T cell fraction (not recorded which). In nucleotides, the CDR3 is TGCAGCGTCGTCGGAGGGGGCGCGTACGAGCAGTACTTC. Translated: CSVVGGGAYEQYF.